This T cell receptor (beta chain) was sequenced in a study of T cells after posttransplantation cyclophosphamide. General study results and limits: Donor-recipient repertoire similarity was low at 1-2 months, rising over year one. Recipient CMV seropositivity and CMV reactivation strongly tracked TRB clonality.

Method: immunoSEQ multiplex PCR; TCRdb's copy keeps in-frame clones and lacks some. The sample holds tens of thousands of clones, around nine tenths seen once. With regard to this clone: The antigen is unknown.

The CDR3 loop spans 15 amino acids. V shed 0 bases and J shed 5 bases, with 16 bases lying between them. Germline V lookup: CDR1 GTSNPN, CDR2 SVGIG (reference sequence). Sequences were obtained from PBMCs. The clonotype was recovered from a woman between 45 and 65 years old in good health and a related stem cell transplant donor. The chain combines TRBV30 with TRBJ1-1, with D unresolved. CDR3 DNA sequence: TGTGCCTGGAGTGTAGCCAGCCTGGCGGGGACTGAAGCTTTCTTT. This sequence encodes CAWSVASLAGTEAFF.